Each of the 32 T cell receptor beta chains below was sequenced from the same sample in a study of T cell responses to AZD1222 COVID-19 vaccine. Sequencing was performed with immunoSEQ multiplex PCR; in TCRdb, only in-frame clones are kept and a portion is missing. The data show tens of thousands of clones, with around nine tenths seen just once and less than 3.5% held by the top ten. The source was peripheral blood, collected on day 0 of MenACWY control vaccination. All receptors derive from an adult in good health.

The chain joins TRBV6-8 to TRBJ2-4; 7 nucleotides agree with TRBD2. V trimming: 8 bases; J trimming: 8 bases; junction bases outside the gene matches: 9. From germline, CDR1 is MNHGY and CDR2 SAAAGT. This CDR3 region has 13 residues. For the CDR3, the DNA is TGTGCCAGCCCCGGGGGGATTGAGGACATTCAGTACTTC. Its translation is CASPGGIEDIQYF.

J is TRBJ2-7 and V is TRBV6-5; possible D gene TRBD2, 6 bases. The length of the CDR3 is 14 residues. V shed 6 bases and J shed 0 bases, with 12 bases lying between them. Germline V gives CDR1 MNHEY, CDR2 SVGAGI. CDR3 bases: TGTGCCAGCAGCCGCGGGCGGGACTCCTACGAGCAGTACTTC. Its protein product is CASSRGRDSYEQYF.

This chain connects TRBV7-9 to TRBJ1-2, with D tentatively TRBD1 (6 bases). The CDR3 totals 13 residues. Trimming stripped 0 bases from V and 6 bases from J, with 8 bases between. Germline CDR1 SEHNR, CDR2 FQNEAQ (reference sequence). CDR3 amino acids: CASSLAGGNGYTF. The CDR3 DNA follows: TGTGCCAGCAGCTTAGCAGGGGGAAATGGCTACACCTTC.

J is TRBJ1-5 and V is TRBV19; D remains unclear. Germline V CDR1 and CDR2: LNHDA, SQIVND (reference sequence). The CDR3 covers 16 residues. Trimming cost V 6 bases and J 1 base, with 16 bases left between them. CDR3 DNA sequence: TGTGCCAGTAGCCCCATGAGCGGCAGAAGCAATCAGCCCCAGCATTTT. This sequence encodes CASSPMSGRSNQPQHF.

The CDR3 loop is CASSGSGGAAETQYF. CDR3 nucleotides: TGTGCCAGCAGCGGGAGCGGGGGGGCCGCAGAGACCCAGTACTTC. The gene calls are TRBV7-2 and TRBJ2-5, with 10 bases identical to TRBD2. Germline V lookup: CDR1 SGHTA, CDR2 FQGNSA. CDR3 length: 15 residues. The V gene end was trimmed by 5 bases and the J gene end by 4 bases; junction bases not matched to a gene: 7.

V and J are TRBV29-1 and TRBJ2-1; D may be TRBD2 (6 bases). The V end was cut by 3 bases, the J end by 1 base, with 7 bases between. CDR3 size: 13 residues. Looked up from germline, CDR1 is SQVTM and CDR2 is ANQGSEA. CDR3 in DNA: TGCAGCGTTGAGGAGGGTTCCTACAATGAGCAGTTCTTC. Amino acids: CSVEEGSYNEQFF.

The chain couples TRBV10-3 to TRBJ1-5; D remains unclear. V lost 7 bases, J lost 6 bases, and 19 bases lay in between. The CDR3 extends over 15 amino acids. Germline CDR1 ENHRY, CDR2 SYGVKD. In DNA form, the CDR3 reads TGTGCCATCACCGCAAGGAGGGAAAAGTTTCAGCCCCAGCATTTT. It yields the protein CAITARREKFQPQHF.

J is TRBJ1-1 and V is TRBV4-1, with a weak D call TRBD1 (5 bases). CDR1 MGHRA and CDR2 YSYEKL come from the germline V gene. V was shortened by 5 bases and J by 0 bases, with 7 bases between the two germline ends. CDR3 length equals 13 residues. The CDR3: CASSSGLNTEAFF. The CDR3 coding sequence is TGCGCCAGCAGCTCGGGACTGAACACTGAAGCTTTCTTT.

The chain carries TRBV13 and TRBJ1-1; 8 nucleotides agree with TRBD1. The trim removed 5 bases at V and 5 bases at J, leaving 7 bases unmatched. This CDR3 contains 14 residues. In germline, CDR1 is PRHDT, CDR2 FYEKMQ (reference sequence). The CDR3: CASSLQTGVTEAFF. CDR3 nucleotide sequence: TGTGCCAGCAGCCTACAGACAGGGGTTACTGAAGCTTTCTTT.

This rearrangement joins TRBV4-2 to TRBJ1-4; D is ambiguous. Between the trimmed V and J ends, which lost 0 bases and 0 bases, there was a span of 11 bases. The germline gives CDR1 LGHNA, CDR2 YNFKEQ. This CDR3 has 17 amino acids. CDR3: CASSQDMGSATNEKLFF. CDR3 in DNA: TGTGCCAGCAGCCAAGATATGGGTAGTGCAACTAATGAAAAACTGTTTTTT.

The chain has TRBV29-1 and TRBJ2-3; a possible D gene is TRBD2 (7 bases). V lost 4 bases, J lost 2 bases, and 10 bases lay in between. CDR3 length: 13 amino acids. Germline values: CDR1 SQVTM, CDR2 ANQGSEA. The CDR3 here is CSVGRGPTDTQYF. The DNA for the CDR3 is TGCAGCGTTGGGCGGGGGCCCACAGATACGCAGTATTTT.

The J gene is TRBJ1-6, the V gene TRBV28; 7 bases agree with TRBD1. Germline CDR1 reads MDHEN; CDR2 reads SYDVKM. The CDR3 spans 14 residues. The trim removed 2 bases at V and 8 bases at J, leaving 3 bases unmatched. As DNA, the CDR3 is TGTGCCAGCAGTTTAATGCAGGGGGATTCACCCCTCCACTTT. It translates to CASSLMQGDSPLHF.

CDR3 residues: CASSLLGVGAFNEKLFF. CDR3 nucleotide sequence: TGTGCCAGCAGCCTACTCGGGGTAGGGGCCTTTAATGAAAAACTGTTTTTT. The V and J genes are TRBV4-2 and TRBJ1-4; maybe TRBD1 (5 bases). The CDR3 runs 17 residues. Trimming left V 4 bases short and J 4 bases short, with 19 bases between. Germline V gene data show CDR1 as LGHNA and CDR2 as YNFKEQ.

The chain employs TRBV10-3 and TRBJ1-2; TRBD1 matches 12 bases. CDR1 is ENHRY and CDR2 is SYGVKD in the germline V gene. V shed 6 bases and J 7 bases; nucleotides not matched to a gene: 6. The CDR3 is 14 amino acids. The CDR3 reads CAISPGQGARGYTF. The CDR3, as DNA: TGTGCCATCAGCCCGGGACAGGGGGCGCGTGGCTACACCTTC.

The chain carries TRBV19 and TRBJ1-5; D unclear. Trimming left V 1 base short and J 7 bases short, with 14 bases between. Germline V CDR1 and CDR2: LNHDA, SQIVND (reference sequence). The CDR3 is 15 residues long. CDR3 in DNA: TGTGCCAGTAGTATAGGGCAGCTCGTAGGGCAGCCCCAGCATTTT. This translates into CASSIGQLVGQPQHF.

The chain carries TRBV11-3 and TRBJ2-7; 7 bases fit TRBD1. The CDR3 sequence is 15 residues long. V shed 3 bases and J 2 bases; nucleotides not matched to a gene: 7. Germline V gene data show CDR1 as SGHNT and CDR2 as YENEEA. The CDR3 coding sequence is TGTGCCAGCAGCTTCCAGACAGGGCACGCCTACGAGCAGTACTTC. It encodes CASSFQTGHAYEQYF.

The V call is TRBV7-9, the J call TRBJ1-1; a possible D gene is TRBD1 (5 bases). Germline CDR1 is SEHNR and CDR2 is FQNEAQ (reference sequence). V lost 6 bases, J lost 1 base, and 12 bases lay in between. The CDR3 extends over 14 amino acids. DNA for the CDR3: TGTGCCAGCAGACCCGACAGCCAGAACACTGAAGCTTTCTTT. Translation gives CASRPDSQNTEAFF.

This chain joins TRBV4-3 and TRBJ1-2; no reliable D call. Germline lookup yields CDR1 LGHNA and CDR2 YSLEER. The CDR3 is 14 residues long. Trimming stripped 4 bases from V and 2 bases from J, with 11 bases between. Here the CDR3 DNA reads TGCGCCAGCAGCCGGGGAGGTGTGAACTATGGCTACACCTTC. Protein: CASSRGGVNYGYTF.

The V and J genes are TRBV7-9 and TRBJ2-5; possible D gene TRBD2, 7 bases. V dropped 5 bases and J dropped 1 base, with 14 bases sitting between them. Germline CDR1 reads SEHNR; CDR2 reads FQNEAQ (reference sequence). CDR3 size: 15 residues. The CDR3 DNA reads as TGTGCCAGCAGCGCGAAGGGGGGGGCCCAAGAGACCCAGTACTTC. This translates into CASSAKGGAQETQYF.

This clone was seen a few times. The chain combines TRBV4-3 with TRBJ1-5, with D possibly TRBD1 on 5 matching bases. V lost 0 bases and J 0 bases, leaving 6 bases between the germline ends. In germline, CDR1 is LGHNA, CDR2 YSLEER. The CDR3 is 15 residues long. The CDR3 region has the DNA TGCGCCAGCAGCCAAGACAGGGATAGCAATCAGCCCCAGCATTTT. Protein: CASSQDRDSNQPQHF.

This chain joins TRBV3-1 (or the pseudogene TRBV3-2) and TRBJ2-7; D could derive from TRBD1 or TRBD2 (5 bases each). Germline loops: CDR1 LGHDT, CDR2 YNNKEL (reference sequence). The CDR3 loop spans 14 amino acids. V was cut by 5 bases and J by 2 bases, with 13 bases left in between. The CDR3 is CASSIRLQAYEQYF. The CDR3 DNA reads as TGTGCCAGCAGCATAAGACTACAGGCCTACGAGCAGTACTTC.

This chain connects TRBV25-1 to TRBJ2-7; D is uncertain. The CDR3 sequence is 14 residues long. Trimming cost V 4 bases and J 0 bases, with 10 bases left between them. From germline, CDR1 is MGHDK and CDR2 SYGVNS. The chain's CDR3 is CASSVPTYSYEQYF. The CDR3 bases are TGTGCCAGCAGTGTACCCACCTACTCCTACGAGCAGTACTTC.

The gene calls are TRBV7-2 and TRBJ1-1; 9 nucleotides agree with TRBD1. The CDR3 consists of 17 residues. Losses at the gene ends were 5 bases for V and 3 bases for J; bases not matched to a gene: 13. Germline CDR1 reads SGHTA; CDR2 reads FQGNSA. The CDR3 DNA reads as TGTGCCAGCAGCGCTGCCGGGACAGGGTGGCTGCACACTGAAGCTTTCTTT. Protein: CASSAAGTGWLHTEAFF.

This sequence joins TRBV27 and TRBJ2-3; no definite D call. Germline assignment: CDR1 MNHEY and CDR2 SMNVEV (reference sequence). V dropped 5 bases and J dropped 6 bases, with 3 bases sitting between them. The CDR3 extends over 10 amino acids. The CDR3 region is CASSMDTQYF. The CDR3 coding sequence is TGTGCCAGCAGTATGGATACGCAGTATTTT.

The gene calls are TRBV28 and TRBJ1-3; TRBD1 matches at 9 bases. CDR1 is MDHEN, CDR2 SYDVKM, per germline. This CDR3 contains 18 residues. V trimming: 6 bases; J trimming: 4 bases; junction bases outside the gene matches: 16. In DNA, the CDR3 is TGTGCCAGCAGCCACCCCCCCTACAGGGGGCTAGGCGGAAACACCATATATTTT. Its protein product is CASSHPPYRGLGGNTIYF.

The gene calls are TRBV5-5 and TRBJ1-4; D not certain. V lost 4 bases and J lost 3, with 10 bases in between. Germline V gene data show CDR1 as SGHKS and CDR2 as YYEKEE (reference sequence). CDR3 size: 14 residues. CDR3 loop: CASSQTSPNEKLFF. CDR3 coding DNA: TGTGCCAGCAGCCAGACATCGCCTAATGAAAAACTGTTTTTT. The variable domain in full, with the rest retrieved from reference TRBV5-5 and TRBJ1-4, is DAGVTQSPTHLIKTRGQQVTLRCSPISGHKSVSWYQQVLGQGPQFIFQYYEKEERGRGNFPDRFSARQFPNYSSELNVNALLLGDSALYLCASSQTSPNEKLFFGSGTQLSVL.

The CDR3 DNA reads as TGCGCCAGCAGCTTATATGGAGGGGAGACCCAGTACTTC. It yields the protein CASSLYGGETQYF. The V call is TRBV5-1, the J call TRBJ2-5, with D perhaps matching TRBD2 (6 bases). The V end lost 2 bases, the J end lost 5 bases, and 10 bases lay between the germline ends. CDR1 and CDR2 (germline): SGHRS, YFSETQ. CDR3 length: 13 residues. The whole variable domain, remainder taken from reference TRBV5-1 and TRBJ2-5, is KAGVTQTPRYLIKTRGQQVTLSCSPISGHRSVSWYQQTPGQGLQFLFEYFSETQRNKGNFPGRFSGRQFSNSRSEMNVSTLELGDSALYLCASSLYGGETQYFGPGTRLLVL.

J is TRBJ2-7 and V is TRBV5-4; a possible D gene is TRBD1 (6 bases). Trimming removed 0 bases at V and 4 bases at J, with 11 bases between. This CDR3 comprises 14 residues. CDR1 is SGHNT, CDR2 YYREEE, per germline (reference sequence). The CDR3 here is CASSLGGGMYEQYF. CDR3 coding DNA: TGTGCCAGCAGCTTGGGTGGGGGCATGTACGAGCAGTACTTC.

The rearrangement joins TRBV30 to TRBJ1-5; D is unresolved. Germline CDR1 and CDR2: GTSNPN and SVGIG (reference sequence). Trimming stripped 5 bases from V and 1 base from J, with 9 bases between. CDR3 length: 13 amino acids. The CDR3 DNA reads TGTGCCTGGCAGCCCGGGAGCAATCAGCCCCAGCATTTT. Its translation is CAWQPGSNQPQHF.

The rearrangement joins TRBV19 to TRBJ2-3; possibly TRBD2 for D (5 bases). This CDR3 has 13 amino acids. Germline CDR1 and CDR2: LNHDA and SQIVND (reference sequence). V gave up 5 bases and J gave up 4 bases, with 10 bases separating them. This chain's CDR3 is CASSSTRADTQYF. CDR3 DNA sequence: TGTGCCAGTAGTTCCACTAGGGCAGATACGCAGTATTTT.

The CDR3 region is CASSVRTGGLTEAFF. The CDR3 DNA is TGTGCCAGTAGTGTAAGAACAGGGGGTCTCACTGAAGCTTTCTTT. This chain links TRBV19 with TRBJ1-1, with 8 bases lining up with TRBD1. Germline CDR1 is LNHDA and CDR2 is SQIVND (reference sequence). The CDR3 contains 15 residues. V gave up 5 bases and J gave up 4 bases; unmatched junction bases: 9.

The gene calls are TRBV11-2 and TRBJ2-7; the D gene is possibly TRBD1 (5 bases). V was pared by 3 bases and J by 7 bases, with 7 bases between. The V gene's germline CDR1 is SGHAT and CDR2 FQNNGV. The length of the CDR3 is 11 residues. In DNA form, the CDR3 reads TGTGCCAGCAGCTTGGGGCAAGAGCAGTACTTC. Its protein is CASSLGQEQYF. The variable domain in full, completed from reference TRBV11-2 and TRBJ2-7, reads EAGVAQSPRYKIIEKRQSVAFWCNPISGHATLYWYQQILGQGPKLLIQFQNNGVVDDSQLPKDRFSAERLKGVDSTLKIQPAKLEDSAVYLCASSLGQEQYFGPGTRLTVT.